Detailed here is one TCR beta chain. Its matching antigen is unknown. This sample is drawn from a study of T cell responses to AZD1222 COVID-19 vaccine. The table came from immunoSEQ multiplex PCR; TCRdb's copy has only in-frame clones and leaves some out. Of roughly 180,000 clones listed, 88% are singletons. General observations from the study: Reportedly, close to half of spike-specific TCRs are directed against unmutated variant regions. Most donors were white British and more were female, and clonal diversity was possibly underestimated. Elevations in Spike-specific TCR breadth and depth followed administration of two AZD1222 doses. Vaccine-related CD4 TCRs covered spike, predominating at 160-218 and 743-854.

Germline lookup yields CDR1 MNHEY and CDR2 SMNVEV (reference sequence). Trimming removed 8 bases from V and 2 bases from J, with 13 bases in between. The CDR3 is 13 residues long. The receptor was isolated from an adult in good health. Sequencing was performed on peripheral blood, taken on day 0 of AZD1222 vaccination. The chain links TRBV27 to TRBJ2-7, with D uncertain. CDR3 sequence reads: CASGVSEAYEQYF. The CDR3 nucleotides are TGTGCCAGCGGGGTGAGCGAGGCCTACGAGCAGTACTTC.